A selection of T cell receptor beta chains follows, all from one sample in a study of blood T cell repertoires in COVID-19. Measured with immunoSEQ multiplex PCR; TCRdb has only the in-frame clones, and not every one. The sample includes about 260,000 clones, around 89% seen only once; the top ten take 2.4%. The specimen sequenced was PBMCs or T cells enriched from blood (not recorded which). The receptors stem from a woman aged 18-29 years who had recovered from COVID-19. Each CDR3 is given with its conserved first and last residue. The D gene is left open where the match is weak. The size entry is marked missing in some rows and otherwise reads once, few, many or a size class.

cdr3_aa	cdr3_nt	j_call	clone_size	v_call	d_call
CASSLDPRRSYEQFF	TGCGCCAGCAGCTTGGACCCGCGGAGGTCCTATGAGCAGTTCTTC	TRBJ2-1	-	TRBV5-1	-
CASGGQTSGNTIYF	TGTGCCAGCGGAGGACAGACCTCTGGAAACACCATATATTTT	TRBJ1-3	once	TRBV7-9	-
CASSYSTGGNAEAFF	TGTGCCAGCAGCTACTCGACAGGGGGGAATGCTGAAGCTTTCTTT	TRBJ1-1	-	TRBV5-5	TRBD1
CASSPGQGRALNTEAFF	TGCGCCAGCAGCCCAGGACAGGGGAGGGCCTTGAACACTGAAGCTTTCTTT	TRBJ1-1	few	TRBV5-1	TRBD1
CAGSDRNYGYTF	TGTGCCGGATCTGACAGGAACTATGGCTACACCTTC	TRBJ1-2	-	TRBV5-4	-
CSASETAGQETQYF	TGCAGTGCTAGTGAGACGGCAGGACAAGAGACCCAGTACTTC	TRBJ2-5	-	TRBV20-1	-
CASSSLPGEKLFF	TGTGCCAGCAGTTCTTTGCCCGGGGAAAAACTGTTTTTT	TRBJ1-4	-	TRBV2	-
CAWSVVIFSGPSTGELFF	TGTGCCTGGAGTGTGGTAATTTTTTCAGGGCCGAGCACCGGGGAGCTGTTTTTT	TRBJ2-2	-	TRBV30	-
CATSSGPGHVGNQPQHF	TGTGCCACCAGCAGTGGACCGGGACACGTAGGCAATCAGCCCCAGCATTTT	TRBJ1-5	-	TRBV15	-
CASNMRQGGEKLFF	TGTGCCAGCAATATGAGACAGGGCGGTGAAAAACTGTTTTTT	TRBJ1-4	once	TRBV2	TRBD1
CASSQVAGTGDEKLFF	TGTGCCAGCAGCCAAGTCGCCGGGACAGGAGATGAAAAACTGTTTTTT	TRBJ1-4	-	TRBV4-2	TRBD1
CASSSTQGAGNTIYF	TGTGCCAGCAGCTCGACACAGGGTGCTGGAAACACCATATATTTT	TRBJ1-3	few	TRBV7-9	-
CASPGKNTEAFF	TGCGCCAGCCCGGGAAAGAACACTGAAGCTTTCTTT	TRBJ1-1	once	TRBV10-1	-
CASSHLGQEDYGYTF	TGTGCCAGCAGCCACCTAGGACAGGAAGACTATGGCTACACCTTC	TRBJ1-2	-	TRBV4-2	TRBD1
CASRAQGATDTQYF	TGTGCCAGCAGGGCGCAGGGGGCAACAGATACGCAGTATTTT	TRBJ2-3	-	TRBV11-2	TRBD1
CASSIPGQGADTQYF	TGTGCCAGTAGTATCCCGGGACAGGGGGCAGATACGCAGTATTTT	TRBJ2-3	-	TRBV19	TRBD1
CASSRISGQNTGELFF	TGTGCCAGCAGCCGGATTAGCGGACAAAACACCGGGGAGCTGTTTTTT	TRBJ2-2	-	TRBV5-4	-
CATSDYQAGGLPDTQYF	TGTGCCACCAGTGATTATCAAGCGGGGGGGCTCCCAGATACGCAGTATTTT	TRBJ2-3	-	TRBV24-1	TRBD2
CASRPTGGGYTF	TGTGCCAGCAGGCCCACAGGGGGTGGCTACACCTTC	TRBJ1-2	few	TRBV3-1/TRBV3-2	TRBD1
CASSLASGGGTDTQYF	TGCGCCAGCAGCCTGGCTAGCGGGGGGGGCACAGATACGCAGTATTTT	TRBJ2-3	-	TRBV5-1	TRBD2
CASSFGQGAIQPQHF	TGTGCCAGCAGCTTCGGACAGGGGGCCATTCAGCCCCAGCATTTT	TRBJ1-5	-	TRBV14	TRBD1
CASSSITGGYGYTF	TGCGCCAGCAGCTCCATTACAGGAGGGTATGGCTACACCTTC	TRBJ1-2	-	TRBV5-1	-
CASSAGQDRTYSNQPQHF	TGTGCCAGCAGTGCGGGACAGGACCGTACCTATAGCAATCAGCCCCAGCATTTT	TRBJ1-5	-	TRBV6-1	TRBD1
CASSFQGGSGYGYTF	TGTGCCAGCAGTTTTCAAGGGGGATCAGGTTATGGCTACACCTTC	TRBJ1-2	-	TRBV28	-
CASSETGNEKLFF	TGTGCCAGCTCTGAGACAGGAAATGAAAAACTGTTTTTT	TRBJ1-4	-	TRBV6-5	-
CASSWGPTGTVSPLHF	TGCGCCAGCAGCTGGGGGCCGACAGGGACAGTTTCACCCCTCCACTTT	TRBJ1-6	-	TRBV5-1	TRBD1
CASSQDGRTENGYTF	TGTGCCAGCAGCCAAGATGGTAGGACAGAGAATGGCTACACCTTC	TRBJ1-2	-	TRBV4-2	-
CAWSLFGTEAFF	TGTGCCTGGAGTCTATTTGGCACTGAAGCTTTCTTT	TRBJ1-1	-	TRBV30	-
CASNQGVGYGYTF	TGTGCCAGTAACCAGGGGGTAGGCTATGGCTACACCTTC	TRBJ1-2	-	TRBV12-3/TRBV12-4	TRBD1
CASSGIDAGAQHF	TGTGCCAGCAGTGGGATAGATGCGGGGGCCCAGCATTTT	TRBJ1-5	many	TRBV7-9	-
CSALGAVSTDTQYF	TGCAGCGCCCTGGGGGCAGTTAGCACAGATACGCAGTATTTT	TRBJ2-3	-	TRBV29-1	-
CASSLQGNTEAFF	TGTGCCAGCAGTTTACAGGGGAACACTGAAGCTTTCTTT	TRBJ1-1	-	TRBV5-4	-
CASSIGTSVHNEQFF	TGTGCCAGTAGTATCGGGACTAGTGTCCACAATGAGCAGTTCTTC	TRBJ2-1	few	TRBV19	TRBD2
CAISDLQGSEAFF	TGTGCCATCAGTGACCTACAGGGTTCTGAAGCTTTCTTT	TRBJ1-1	-	TRBV10-3	-
CATSSIAGPRNTEAFF	TGTGCCACCAGCAGCATAGCAGGGCCTAGGAACACTGAAGCTTTCTTT	TRBJ1-1	-	TRBV15	-
CASSGQGALTYNSPLHF	TGTGCCAGCAGCGGACAGGGGGCACTAACCTATAATTCACCCCTCCACTTT	TRBJ1-6	-	TRBV5-6	TRBD1
CASSLAGGVYGYTF	TGTGCCAGCAGCTTGGCAGGGGGCGTCTATGGCTACACCTTC	TRBJ1-2	few	TRBV7-8	TRBD1